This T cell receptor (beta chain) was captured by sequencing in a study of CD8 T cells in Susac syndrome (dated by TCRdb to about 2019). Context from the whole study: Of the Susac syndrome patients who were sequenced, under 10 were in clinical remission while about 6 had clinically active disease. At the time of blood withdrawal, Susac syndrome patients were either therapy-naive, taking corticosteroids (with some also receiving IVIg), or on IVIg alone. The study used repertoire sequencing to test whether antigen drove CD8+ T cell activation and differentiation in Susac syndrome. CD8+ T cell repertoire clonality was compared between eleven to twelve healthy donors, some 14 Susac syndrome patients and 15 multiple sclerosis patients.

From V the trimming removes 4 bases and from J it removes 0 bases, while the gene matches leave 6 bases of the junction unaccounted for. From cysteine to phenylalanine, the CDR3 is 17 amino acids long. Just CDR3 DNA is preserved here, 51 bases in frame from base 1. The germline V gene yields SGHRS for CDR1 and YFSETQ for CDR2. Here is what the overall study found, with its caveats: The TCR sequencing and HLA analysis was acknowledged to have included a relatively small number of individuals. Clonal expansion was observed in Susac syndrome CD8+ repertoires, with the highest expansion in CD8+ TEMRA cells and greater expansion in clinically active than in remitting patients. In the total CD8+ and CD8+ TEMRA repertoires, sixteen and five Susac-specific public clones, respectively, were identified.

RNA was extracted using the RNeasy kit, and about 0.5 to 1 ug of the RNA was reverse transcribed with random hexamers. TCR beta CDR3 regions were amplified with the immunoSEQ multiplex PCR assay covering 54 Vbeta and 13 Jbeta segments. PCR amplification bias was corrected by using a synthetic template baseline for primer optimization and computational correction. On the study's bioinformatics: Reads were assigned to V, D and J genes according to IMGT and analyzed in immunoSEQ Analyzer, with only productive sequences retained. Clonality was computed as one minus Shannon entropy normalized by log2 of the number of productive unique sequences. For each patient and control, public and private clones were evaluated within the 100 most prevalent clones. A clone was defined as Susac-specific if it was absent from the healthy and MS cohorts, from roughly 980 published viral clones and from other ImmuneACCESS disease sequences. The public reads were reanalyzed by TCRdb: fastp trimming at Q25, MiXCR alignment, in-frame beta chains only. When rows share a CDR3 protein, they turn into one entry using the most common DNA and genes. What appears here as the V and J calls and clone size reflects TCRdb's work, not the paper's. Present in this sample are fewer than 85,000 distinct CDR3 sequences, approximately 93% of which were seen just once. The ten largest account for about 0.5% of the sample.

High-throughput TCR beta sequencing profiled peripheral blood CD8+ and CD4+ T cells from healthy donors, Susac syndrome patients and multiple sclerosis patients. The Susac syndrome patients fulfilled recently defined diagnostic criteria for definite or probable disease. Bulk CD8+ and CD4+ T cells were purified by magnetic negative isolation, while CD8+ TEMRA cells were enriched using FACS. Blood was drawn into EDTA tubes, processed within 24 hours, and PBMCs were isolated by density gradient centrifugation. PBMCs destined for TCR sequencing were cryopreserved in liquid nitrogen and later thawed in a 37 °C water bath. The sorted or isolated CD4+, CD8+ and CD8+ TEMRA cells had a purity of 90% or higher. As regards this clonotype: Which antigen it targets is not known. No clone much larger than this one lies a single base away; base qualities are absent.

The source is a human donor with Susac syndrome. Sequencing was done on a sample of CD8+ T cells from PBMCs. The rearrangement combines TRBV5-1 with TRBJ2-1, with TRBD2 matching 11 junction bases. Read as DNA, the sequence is TGCGCCAGCAGCCCGGGACTAGCGGTTACCTCCTACAATGAGCAGTTCTTC. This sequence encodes CASSPGLAVTSYNEQFF.